This T cell receptor beta chain was identified during a study of shared clonotypes between healthy human individuals. Overall study context: Each donor contributed plates that comprised three CD4 naive, three CD4 memory, two CD8 naive and one CD8 memory.

CDR1 MDHEN and CDR2 SYDVKM come from the germline V gene. V lost 7 bases, J lost 2 bases, and 14 bases lay in between. The length of the CDR3 is 14 residues. Overall study results and limits: Sorted-subset sequencing was shown by rarefaction to be incomplete despite large depth. Naive CD4 clonotypes were shared across a few donors at roughly 5.5%.

A word on this clone: Its specificity is not known.

Splitting of each subset's genomic DNA was done evenly across several immunoSEQ plates. TCRdb keeps only in-frame clones here, not all; method: immunoSEQ multiplex PCR. This table holds some 2.3 million clones, 85% to 95% found once. The source material was naive CD4+ T cells from PBMCs. The subset denotes: CD45RA+ positively selected. This TCR derives from a man aged 18 to 30 in good health. Some clones in this sample may be carry-over from other donors' samples. This chain joins TRBV28 and TRBJ2-5, with unresolved D. The CDR3 here is CASNEPGPQETQYF. In DNA form, the CDR3 reads TGTGCCAGCAATGAGCCAGGACCACAAGAGACCCAGTACTTC. Full variable domain (missing parts from reference TRBV28 and TRBJ2-5): DVKVTQSSRYLVKRTGEKVFLECVQDMDHENMFWYRQDPGLGLRLIYFSYDVKMKEKGDIPEGYSVSREKKERFSLILESASTNQTSMYLCASNEPGPQETQYFGPGTRLLVL.